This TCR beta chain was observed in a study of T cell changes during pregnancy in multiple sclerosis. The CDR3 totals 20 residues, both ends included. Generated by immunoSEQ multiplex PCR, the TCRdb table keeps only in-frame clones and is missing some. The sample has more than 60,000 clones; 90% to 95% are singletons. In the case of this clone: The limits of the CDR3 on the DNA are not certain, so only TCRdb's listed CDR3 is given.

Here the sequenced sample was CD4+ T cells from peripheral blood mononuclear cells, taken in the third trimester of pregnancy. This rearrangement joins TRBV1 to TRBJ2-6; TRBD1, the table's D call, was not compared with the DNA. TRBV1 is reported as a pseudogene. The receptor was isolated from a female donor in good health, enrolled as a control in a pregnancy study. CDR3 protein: CTSSQGVGQGAYSGANVLTF.